The 4 T cell receptor beta chains given below trace back to one sample, sequenced in a study of blood T cell repertoires in COVID-19. Libraries were prepared by immunoSEQ multiplex PCR; TCRdb keeps only in-frame clonotypes and omits some of them. Of some 240,000 clones in the sample, nearly 90% are singletons; the top ten hold 2% to 2.5%. Sequencing was done on a sample of peripheral blood. The receptors come from a woman aged 55-69 years with COVID-19, enrolled during active disease.

This chain links TRBV10-1 with TRBJ2-1; D possibly corresponds to TRBD2 (7 bases). The V gene lost 6 bases and the J gene lost 3 bases, with 15 bases spanning the gap. Germline V CDR1 and CDR2: WNHNN, SYGVQD (reference sequence). The CDR3 has 15 amino acids. The CDR3 region is CASRLKRGHYNEQFF. CDR3 nucleotides: TGCGCCAGCAGGCTGAAGCGGGGACACTACAATGAGCAGTTCTTC.

The chain couples TRBV5-1 to TRBJ1-1, with 8 bases that match TRBD1. The CDR3 consists of 14 residues. Germline V gives CDR1 SGHRS, CDR2 YFSETQ. V lost 0 bases to trimming and J lost 6 bases; unmatched junction nucleotides: 4. The CDR3 DNA reads TGCGCCAGCAGCTTGGGTCAGGGGGCCCCTGAAGCTTTCTTT. Translating it yields CASSLGQGAPEAFF. Full variable domain (remainder filled in from reference TRBV5-1 and TRBJ1-1): KAGVTQTPRYLIKTRGQQVTLSCSPISGHRSVSWYQQTPGQGLQFLFEYFSETQRNKGNFPGRFSGRQFSNSRSEMNVSTLELGDSALYLCASSLGQGAPEAFFGQGTRLTVV.

The rearrangement links TRBV21-1 to TRBJ1-1; TRBD1 is taken as the D call from the table, unchecked against the DNA. TRBV21-1 represents a pseudogene. There are 17 residues in the CDR3. The CDR3 reads CASSKGATGAKNTEAFF. In nucleotides, the CDR3 is TGTGCCAGCAGCAAAGGTGCTACAGGGGCGAAGAACACTGAAGCTTTCTTT.

The chain carries TRBV4-3 and TRBJ1-2; 12 nucleotides line up with TRBD1. The J segment lost 1 base and the V segment lost 5 bases, leaving 8 bases of the junction unmatched. The CDR3 extends over 17 amino acids. CDR1 is LGHNA and CDR2 is YSLEER in the germline V gene. The CDR3 region has the DNA TGCGCCAGCAGCGACGGGACAGGGGGCGGCGGTAACTATGGCTACACCTTC. Its translation: CASSDGTGGGGNYGYTF.